These 16 T cell receptor beta chains originate from one sample sequenced in a study of vaccination effects on CD4 cells after COVID-19. Ahead of sequencing, the ViraFEST assay grew antigen-specific CD4+ T cells using viral peptide pools. Culture proceeded for 9 to 11 days, and CD4+ T cells were then isolated. SARS-CoV-2 infected the person between March and December 2020, as confirmed by PCR. Produced via immunoSEQ multiplex PCR; TCRdb's table is partial and in-frame only. The table has 55,000 to 90,000 clones, around 70% seen once. The antigens of these receptors remain unknown. Sequences were derived from CD4+ T cells from PBMCs cultured with HIV peptides, sampled before COVID-19 vaccination. Subset given: HIV-1 Nef peptide pool negative control/reference culture. All receptors come from a human donor who had a prior SARS-CoV-2 infection.

V gene TRBV4-1 combines with J gene TRBJ2-7; D is possibly TRBD2 (5 bases). This CDR3 comprises 16 residues. V was trimmed by 4 bases and J by 1 base, leaving 17 bases between them. The germline gives CDR1 MGHRA, CDR2 YSYEKL. The CDR3 DNA sequence: TGCGCCAGCAGCCCTAGCCTCAGTCCGCCGTCCTACGAGCAGTACTTC. Its translation is CASSPSLSPPSYEQYF.

The rearrangement links TRBV9 to TRBJ2-1; D unresolved. V dropped 1 base and J dropped 2 bases, with 13 bases sitting between them. Germline V gives CDR1 SGDLS, CDR2 YYNGEE. CDR3 length: 16 residues. CDR3 in amino acids: CASSVFTRPPYNEQFF. CDR3 DNA sequence: TGTGCCAGCAGCGTATTTACCCGTCCACCCTACAATGAGCAGTTCTTC.

The chain is built from TRBV2 and TRBJ2-3; TRBD2 aligns across 8 bases. The CDR3 consists of 15 residues. V was pared by 6 bases and J by 1 base, with 6 bases of the junction left unmatched. Looked up from germline, CDR1 is SNHLY and CDR2 is FYNNEI. CDR3 coding DNA: TGTGCCAGCAGAGGACTAGCTGGGGGCACAGATACGCAGTATTTT. It is translated as CASRGLAGGTDTQYF. Supplemented by reference TRBV2 and TRBJ2-3, the full variable domain reads EPEVTQTPSHQVTQMGQEVILRCVPISNHLYFYWYRQILGQKVEFLVSFYNNEISEKSEIFDDQFSVERPDGSNFTLKIRSTKLEDSAMYFCASRGLAGGTDTQYFGPGTRLTVL.

This sequence joins TRBV11-1 and TRBJ2-5; TRBD1 matches 9 bases. Germline V lookup: CDR1 SGHAT, CDR2 FQDESV (reference sequence). The CDR3 runs to 15 residues. J gave up 5 bases and V 1 base, and 5 bases lay outside the gene matches. CDR3 DNA: TGTGCCAGCAGCTTAGGGACAGGGGATGCGGAGACCCAGTACTTC. Translating gives CASSLGTGDAETQYF.

This clone turned up a few times. V gene TRBV27 combines with J gene TRBJ2-5; 8 nucleotides match TRBD2. The germline CDR1 and CDR2 sequences are MNHEY and SMNVEV (reference sequence). The CDR3 extends over 14 amino acids. The V gene end was trimmed by 0 bases and the J gene end by 5 bases; junction bases not matched to a gene: 2. The CDR3: CASSLSPGGETQYF. As DNA, the CDR3 is TGTGCCAGCAGTTTATCCCCGGGAGGGGAGACCCAGTACTTC.

V usage is TRBV18 and J usage is TRBJ1-1, with D unclear. Between the trimmed V and J ends, which lost 3 bases and 6 bases, there was a span of 11 bases. The CDR3 loop spans 13 amino acids. Germline values: CDR1 KGHSH, CDR2 LQKENI. For the CDR3, the DNA is TGTGCCAGCTCACCGGTAGGGAGACCTGAAGCTTTCTTT. This gives the protein CASSPVGRPEAFF.

The chain couples TRBV7-2 to TRBJ2-7, with TRBD2 matching over 7 bases. The V segment lost 5 bases and the J segment 0 bases; nucleotides outside the gene matches: 10. CDR1 and CDR2 from the germline V gene are SGHTA and FQGNSA. The CDR3 runs to 16 residues. CDR3 region: CASSISLAAPSYEQYF. In DNA form, the CDR3 reads TGTGCCAGCAGCATCAGCCTAGCGGCCCCCTCCTACGAGCAGTACTTC.

The chain joins TRBV3-1 (or the pseudogene TRBV3-2) to TRBJ1-5; D gene unclear. Looked up from germline, CDR1 is LGHDT and CDR2 is YNNKEL (reference sequence). V lost 0 bases and J lost 7, with 7 bases in between. The CDR3 extends over 13 amino acids. The CDR3 loop is CASSQESDQPQHF. CDR3 nucleotide sequence: TGTGCCAGCAGCCAAGAATCGGACCAGCCCCAGCATTTT.

CDR3 in amino acids: CATSDFTGGGGGIDTGELFF. CDR3 nucleotides: TGTGCCACCAGTGATTTTACAGGCGGGGGAGGGGGCATCGACACCGGGGAGCTGTTTTTT. The chain combines TRBV24-1 with TRBJ2-2; the D call may be TRBD1 or TRBD2 (7 bases each). V gave up 1 base and J gave up 3 bases, with 23 bases separating them. The CDR3 runs to 20 residues. Germline V gene lookup returns CDR1 KGHDR and CDR2 SFDVKD.

V usage is TRBV10-2 and J usage is TRBJ2-7; D not certain. The CDR3 has 12 residues. Trimming removed 1 base from V and 6 bases from J, with 7 bases in between. In germline, CDR1 is WSHSY, CDR2 SAAADI. The CDR3 DNA is TGCGCCAGCAGTGAGTACCCACCCGAGCAGTACTTC. Its protein is CASSEYPPEQYF.

The chain employs TRBV7-3 and TRBJ2-3; 8 nucleotides align to TRBD1. Trimming cost V 4 bases and J 4 bases; bases outside gene matches: 7. The CDR3 spans 15 residues. Germline CDR1 is SGHTA and CDR2 is FQGTGA. The CDR3 sequence: CASSSQGARADTQYF. The CDR3 DNA reads as TGTGCCAGCAGCTCTCAGGGGGCGCGGGCAGATACGCAGTATTTT.

This rearrangement joins TRBV7-9 to TRBJ2-5; TRBD1 or TRBD2 may be the D gene (6 bases each). This CDR3 spans 19 amino acids. Germline CDR1 SEHNR, CDR2 FQNEAQ (reference sequence). V was pared by 5 bases and J by 2 bases, with 27 bases between. CDR3 protein: CASSQVGGSSGWGQETQYF. The CDR3 region has the DNA TGTGCCAGCAGCCAAGTAGGGGGGTCATCAGGGTGGGGGCAAGAGACCCAGTACTTC.

The chain combines TRBV14 with TRBJ2-7, with TRBD2 matching over 10 bases. Unmatched junction bases numbered 2, after V lost 2 bases and J lost 1 base. Germline CDR1 reads SGHDN; CDR2 reads FVKESK. This CDR3 contains 15 residues. The CDR3 DNA reads as TGTGCCAGCAGCCAACTGGGACTAGCGTCCTACGAGCAGTACTTC. It is translated as CASSQLGLASYEQYF.

This chain uses TRBV20-1 with TRBJ2-1, with no clear D. Germline loops: CDR1 DFQATT, CDR2 SNEGSKA (reference sequence). V was clipped by 3 bases and J by 16 bases, with 16 bases between them. CDR3 length: 11 amino acids. The chain's CDR3 is CSARTSFSLFF. CDR3 nucleotide sequence: TGCAGTGCTAGGACCTCCTTTTCCCTTTTCTTC.

The chain carries TRBV5-6 and TRBJ2-5; 7 bases map to TRBD2. V lost 3 bases, J lost 0 bases, and 8 bases stayed unmatched. The CDR3 is 16 residues long. CDR1 and CDR2 from the germline V gene are SGHDT and YYEEEE. The CDR3 nucleotides are TGTGCCAGCAGCTCTCAACTAGCGTACAACCAAGAGACCCAGTACTTC. Translation gives CASSSQLAYNQETQYF.

The chain has TRBV5-4 and TRBJ2-7; D remains unclear. The V gene's germline CDR1 is SGHNT and CDR2 YYREEE (reference sequence). This CDR3 is 14 amino acids long. V was pared by 2 bases and J by 1 base, with 10 bases between. DNA of the CDR3: TGTGCCAGCAGCTTATTCGGGTATTCCTACGAGCAGTACTTC. This encodes CASSLFGYSYEQYF.